The clone carrying this TCR delta chain is labeled as medium-sized (0.01 to 0.1%). TCRdb reapplied CATT to the RT-PCR reads. Seen here are about 7,800 delta-chain clones, roughly 15% observed once, and the top ten hold approximately 5.4%. This sample was taken from a study of gamma-delta T cells after stem cell transplantation. V dropped 9 bases and J dropped 10 bases, with 30 bases sitting between them. The CDR3 extends over 16 amino acids. Germline CDR1 reads TSWWSYY; CDR2 reads QGS. The receptor comes from a human donor. It is not recorded whose cells these are; they may come from a transplant donor. This sequence joins TRDV1 and TRDJ1; D gene ambiguous. The sample consisted of gamma-delta T cells. CDR3 region: CALDPVGRQSVGGLIF. In nucleotides, the CDR3 is TGTGCTCTCGACCCTGTTGGGCGCCAATCTGTAGGAGGACTCATCTTT.